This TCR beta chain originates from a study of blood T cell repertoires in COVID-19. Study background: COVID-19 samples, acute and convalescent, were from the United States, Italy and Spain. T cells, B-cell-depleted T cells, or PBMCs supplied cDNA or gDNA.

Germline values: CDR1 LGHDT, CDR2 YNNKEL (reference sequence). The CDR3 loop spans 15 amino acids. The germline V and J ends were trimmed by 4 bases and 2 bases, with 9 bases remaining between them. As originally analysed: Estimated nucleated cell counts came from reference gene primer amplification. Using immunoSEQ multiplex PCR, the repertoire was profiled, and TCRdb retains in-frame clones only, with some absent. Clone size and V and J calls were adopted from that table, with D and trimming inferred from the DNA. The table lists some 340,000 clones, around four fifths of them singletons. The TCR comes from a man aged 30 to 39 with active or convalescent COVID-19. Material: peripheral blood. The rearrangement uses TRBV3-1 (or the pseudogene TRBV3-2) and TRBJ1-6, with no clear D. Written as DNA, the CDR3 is TGTGCCAGCAGCCCCGGCGGGACCTATAATTCACCCCTCCACTTT. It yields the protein CASSPGGTYNSPLHF.